The 19 T cell receptor beta chains given below trace back to one sample, sequenced in a study of T cells in localized non-small cell lung cancer. Using immunoSEQ multiplex PCR, the repertoire was profiled, and TCRdb retains in-frame clones only, with some absent. The sample contains almost 8,500 clones, 50% to 60% of which appear only once. This specimen was lymph node tissue, taken before any cancer treatment. The receptor set was obtained from a male donor older than 55 with stage I squamous cell lung carcinoma.

The J gene is TRBJ1-1, the V gene TRBV9; D is perhaps TRBD1 (5 bases). The V gene lost 6 bases and the J gene lost 1 base, with 13 bases spanning the gap. CDR1 and CDR2 (germline): SGDLS, YYNGEE. The CDR3 contains 14 residues. Written as DNA, the CDR3 is TGTGCCAGCACCTTGTATGACAGGAACACTGAAGCTTTCTTT. Translated, it gives CASTLYDRNTEAFF.

There are a few counts of this clone. The gene calls are TRBV7-7 and TRBJ2-1; TRBD1 matches at 8 bases. V lost 1 base and J lost 2; bases outside the gene matches: 1. The CDR3 is 15 amino acids. Germline values: CDR1 SSHAT, CDR2 FNYEAQ (reference sequence). CDR3 sequence reads: CASSLGTGPYNEQFF. CDR3 nucleotides: TGTGCCAGCAGCTTAGGGACAGGGCCCTACAATGAGCAGTTCTTC.

The chain couples TRBV19 to TRBJ1-1; D is possibly TRBD1 (6 bases). Germline CDR1 and CDR2: LNHDA and SQIVND (reference sequence). V lost 7 bases, J lost 2 bases, and 17 bases lay in between. The length of the CDR3 is 15 residues. CDR3 nucleotide sequence: TGTGCCAGTACCGACGGGGGGGCAGTCAACACTGAAGCTTTCTTT. Its protein product is CASTDGGAVNTEAFF.

The V gene is TRBV14, the J gene TRBJ1-4; D call uncertain. The CDR3 extends over 14 amino acids. Trimming pared 0 bases from V and 5 bases from J, leaving 7 bases between. Germline-derived CDR1 and CDR2 are SGHDN and FVKESK. The CDR3 DNA is TGTGCCAGCAGCCAAGAATTGTACAATGAAAAACTGTTTTTT. It specifies CASSQELYNEKLFF.

This chain joins TRBV19 and TRBJ2-7, with TRBD1 identical over 8 bases. CDR3 length: 15 amino acids. Germline CDR1 and CDR2: LNHDA and SQIVND (reference sequence). J lost 0 bases, V lost 4 bases, and 5 bases had no gene match. In nucleotides, the CDR3 is TGTGCCAGTAGTAGCTACAGGGGGAGCTCCTACGAGCAGTACTTC. Residues: CASSSYRGSSYEQYF.

In this sample, this clone turned up a few times. The genes are TRBV9 and TRBJ1-2; TRBD1 matches 7 bases. The V gene's germline CDR1 is SGDLS and CDR2 YYNGEE. The CDR3 has 14 amino acids. After removal of 6 bases from V and 1 base from J, the junction contained 6 bases not matched to a gene. The CDR3 DNA reads TGTGCCAGCACCAGACAGGGAGGTAACTATGGCTACACCTTC. Translated: CASTRQGGNYGYTF.

The rearrangement joins TRBV19 to TRBJ2-5; 9 positions agree with TRBD2. CDR1 is LNHDA and CDR2 is SQIVND in the germline V gene (reference sequence). The CDR3 sequence is 16 residues long. Trimming cost V 4 bases and J 1 base; bases outside gene matches: 7. The CDR3 DNA sequence: TGTGCCAGTAGTACCCGACTAGCGGCAATCCAAGAGACCCAGTACTTC. It is translated as CASSTRLAAIQETQYF.

J is TRBJ1-1 and V is TRBV19; a weak D match, TRBD1 (6 bases). With 9 bases removed from V and 0 bases from J, the gap between germline ends came to 17 bases. There are 15 residues in the CDR3. Germline CDR1 reads LNHDA; CDR2 reads SQIVND (reference sequence). The CDR3 nucleotides read TGTGCCAGCCAAACAGGGAGCGGAATGAACACTGAAGCTTTCTTT. Translated: CASQTGSGMNTEAFF.

This rearrangement joins TRBV19 to TRBJ2-1; D call uncertain. Trimming took off 6 bases at V and 0 bases at J, with 12 bases between the two ends. Per germline, CDR1 LNHDA and CDR2 SQIVND (reference sequence). The CDR3 length is 15 residues. The CDR3 region is CASRLSASSYNEQFF. As DNA, the CDR3 is TGTGCCAGTAGACTAAGCGCCAGCTCCTACAATGAGCAGTTCTTC.

The rearrangement links TRBV6-8 to TRBJ1-2, with 7 bases that match TRBD1. Germline V lookup: CDR1 MNHGY, CDR2 SAAAGT. Trimming removed 6 bases from V and 7 bases from J; junction bases left unmatched: 5. The CDR3 is 12 amino acids. CDR3 bases: TGTGCCAGCAGGAAAGGGGGCAGTGGCTACACCTTC. This sequence encodes CASRKGGSGYTF.

This chain links TRBV6-8 with TRBJ2-3; TRBD1 or TRBD2 may be the D gene (5 bases each). V was cut by 2 bases and J by 2 bases, with 8 bases left in between. This CDR3 comprises 14 residues. The germline CDR1 and CDR2 sequences are MNHGY and SAAAGT. CDR3 sequence reads: CASSYAGATDTQYF. For the CDR3, the DNA is TGTGCCAGCAGTTACGCCGGGGCCACAGATACGCAGTATTTT.

The CDR3 protein is CASSAPGAGNTIYF. CDR3 in DNA: TGTGCCAGCAGCGCTCCAGGGGCTGGAAACACCATATATTTT. V is TRBV7-2 and J is TRBJ1-3, with D maybe TRBD1 (6 bases). The CDR3 is made up of 14 amino acids. Germline V gene sequence: CDR1 SGHTA, CDR2 FQGNSA. The V gene lost 5 bases and the J gene lost 2 bases, with 10 bases spanning the gap.

The chain combines TRBV6-8 with TRBJ1-3; no clear D. Trimming took off 4 bases at V and 4 bases at J, with 14 bases between the two ends. Germline V lookup: CDR1 MNHGY, CDR2 SAAAGT. The CDR3 has 15 residues. CDR3 coding DNA: TGTGCCAGCAGTTCCCCCCTCCTAGAGGGAAACACCATATATTTT. Translated: CASSSPLLEGNTIYF.

This clone was seen a few times. The rearrangement links TRBV28 to TRBJ2-2; TRBD2 aligns across 10 bases. Germline CDR1 and CDR2: MDHEN and SYDVKM. The ends lost 3 bases at V and 1 base at J; junction bases unmatched: 5. This CDR3 contains 17 residues. The CDR3 loop reads CASSFLAGGGNTGELFF. CDR3 nucleotide sequence: TGTGCCAGCAGTTTTTTAGCGGGAGGAGGGAACACCGGGGAGCTGTTTTTT.

This clone was seen a handful of times. This chain uses TRBV6-8 with TRBJ2-3, with 7 positions matching TRBD1. Trimming removed 10 bases from V and 1 base from J; junction bases left unmatched: 8. Germline CDR1 reads MNHGY; CDR2 reads SAAAGT. The CDR3 has 14 amino acids. Here the CDR3 reads CAIGTAAGTDTQYF. CDR3 DNA: TGTGCCATCGGGACAGCAGCGGGCACAGATACGCAGTATTTT.

This chain links TRBV11-3 with TRBJ2-2; TRBD1 might be the D (5 bases). With 5 bases removed from V and 2 bases from J, the gap between germline ends came to 15 bases. Germline-derived CDR1 and CDR2 are SGHNT and YENEEA. The length of the CDR3 is 16 residues. The CDR3 here is CASSHTRTSNTGELFF. CDR3 nucleotide sequence: TGTGCCAGCAGCCACACCAGGACATCCAACACCGGGGAGCTGTTTTTT.

This clone was seen a few times. This chain connects TRBV7-7 to TRBJ2-3, with TRBD2 matching 7 bases. Per the germline V gene, CDR1 is SSHAT and CDR2 is FNYEAQ (reference sequence). The V and J ends lost 2 bases and 2 bases, in that order; junction bases with no gene match: 7. This CDR3 comprises 16 residues. CDR3 in amino acids: CASSLRASGATDTQYF. Written as DNA, the CDR3 is TGTGCCAGCAGCTTAAGGGCTAGCGGAGCCACAGATACGCAGTATTTT.

In this sample, this clone turned up a few times. The chain recombines TRBV11-1 with TRBJ2-5, with 13 bases aligning to TRBD2. From germline, CDR1 is SGHAT and CDR2 FQDESV (reference sequence). With V trimmed by 5 bases and J by 3 bases, 6 bases remained unmatched. This CDR3 is built from 16 residues. The DNA for the CDR3 is TGTGCCAGCAGCCTCGGACTAGCGGGAGTGGAAGAGACCCAGTACTTC. Translation: CASSLGLAGVEETQYF. Supplemented by reference TRBV11-1 and TRBJ2-5, the full variable domain reads EAEVAQSPRYKITEKSQAVAFWCDPISGHATLYWYRQILGQGPELLVQFQDESVVDDSQLPKDRFSAERLKGVDSTLKIQPAELGDSAMYLCASSLGLAGVEETQYFGPGTRLLVL.

The V call is TRBV5-1, the J call TRBJ1-1; D is unresolved. The germline V and J ends were trimmed by 1 base and 2 bases, with 15 bases remaining between them. Germline CDR1 and CDR2: SGHRS and YFSETQ. The CDR3 runs to 16 residues. The CDR3 here is CASSLSMATGNTEAFF. For the CDR3, the DNA is TGCGCCAGCAGCTTGTCGATGGCTACCGGAAACACTGAAGCTTTCTTT.